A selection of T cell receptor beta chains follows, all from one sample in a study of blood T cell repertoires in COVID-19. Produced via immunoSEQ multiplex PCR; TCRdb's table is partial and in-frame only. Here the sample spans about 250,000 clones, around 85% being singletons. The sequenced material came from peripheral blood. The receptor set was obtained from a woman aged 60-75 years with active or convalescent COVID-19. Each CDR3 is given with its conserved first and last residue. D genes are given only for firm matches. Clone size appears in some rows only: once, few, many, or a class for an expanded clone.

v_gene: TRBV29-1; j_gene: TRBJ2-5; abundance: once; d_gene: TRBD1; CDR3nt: TGCAGCGTTGAAGAAGGGGACAGGGGGCAGACCCAGTACTTC; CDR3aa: CSVEEGDRGQTQYF
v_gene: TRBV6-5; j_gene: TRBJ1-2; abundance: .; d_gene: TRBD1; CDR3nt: TGTGCCAGCAGTTTCACCGGGACAGGGGATGGCTACACCTTC; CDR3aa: CASSFTGTGDGYTF
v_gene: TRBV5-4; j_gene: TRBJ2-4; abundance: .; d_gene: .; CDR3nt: TGTGCCAGCAGCTTGCAAGGGGACTACATTCAGTACTTC; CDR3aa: CASSLQGDYIQYF
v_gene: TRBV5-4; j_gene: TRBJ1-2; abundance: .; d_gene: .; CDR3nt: TGTGCCAGCAGCTTCATGGAGACCTATGGCTACACCTTC; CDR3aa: CASSFMETYGYTF
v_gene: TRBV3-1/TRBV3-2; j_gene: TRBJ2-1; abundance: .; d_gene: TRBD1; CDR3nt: TGTGCCAGCAGCCATCCGGACAGGGCCTACAATGAGCAGTTCTTC; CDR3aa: CASSHPDRAYNEQFF
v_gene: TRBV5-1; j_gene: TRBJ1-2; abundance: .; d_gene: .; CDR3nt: TGCGCCAGCAGCCCAGGTACGAACACACAGGGATCCTATGGCTACACCTTC; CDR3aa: CASSPGTNTQGSYGYTF
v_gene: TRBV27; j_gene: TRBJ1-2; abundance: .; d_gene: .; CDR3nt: TGTGCCAGCAGTTTGCGGGGAGGGGCGGTGGGAGGCTACACCTTC; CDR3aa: CASSLRGGAVGGYTF
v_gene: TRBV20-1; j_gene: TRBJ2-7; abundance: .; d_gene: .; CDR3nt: TGCAGTGCAACTAGGGACTACGAGCAGTACTTC; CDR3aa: CSATRDYEQYF
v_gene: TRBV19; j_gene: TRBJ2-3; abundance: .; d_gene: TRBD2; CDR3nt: TGTGCCAGTAGTACAACTAGCGGGGGGGCGGGAGATACGCAGTATTTT; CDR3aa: CASSTTSGGAGDTQYF
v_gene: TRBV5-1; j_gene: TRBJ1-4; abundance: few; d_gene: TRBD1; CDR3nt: TGCGCCAGCAGCCGCGGGGACAGGAGAAATGAAAAACTGTTTTTT; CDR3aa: CASSRGDRRNEKLFF
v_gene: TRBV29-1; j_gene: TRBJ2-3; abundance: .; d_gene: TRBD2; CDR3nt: TGCAGCGTTGTCGGACTAGCGGGAGGAGGGGGCACAGATACGCAGTATTTT; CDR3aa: CSVVGLAGGGGTDTQYF
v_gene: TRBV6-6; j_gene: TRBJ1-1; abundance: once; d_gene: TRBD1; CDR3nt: TGTGCCAGTGCTCGGACAGGGAGAAACACTGAAGCTTTCTTT; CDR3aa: CASARTGRNTEAFF
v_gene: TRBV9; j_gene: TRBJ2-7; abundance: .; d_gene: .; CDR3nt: TGTGCCAGCAGCGAATCGGGAGACTACGAGCAGTACTTC; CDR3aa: CASSESGDYEQYF
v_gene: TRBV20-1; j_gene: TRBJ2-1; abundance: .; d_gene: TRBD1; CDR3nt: TGCAGTGCTAGTAGGGGACAGGTGAATGAGCAGTTCTTC; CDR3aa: CSASRGQVNEQFF
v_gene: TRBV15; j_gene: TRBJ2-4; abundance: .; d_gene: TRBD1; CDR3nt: TGTGCCACCAGCACCCGGACAGGGCCGGCCATTCAGTACTTC; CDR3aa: CATSTRTGPAIQYF
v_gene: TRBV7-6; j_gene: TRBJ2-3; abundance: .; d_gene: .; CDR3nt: TGTGCCAGCAGCTTAGGAGGCGCCAGCACAGATACGCAGTATTTT; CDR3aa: CASSLGGASTDTQYF